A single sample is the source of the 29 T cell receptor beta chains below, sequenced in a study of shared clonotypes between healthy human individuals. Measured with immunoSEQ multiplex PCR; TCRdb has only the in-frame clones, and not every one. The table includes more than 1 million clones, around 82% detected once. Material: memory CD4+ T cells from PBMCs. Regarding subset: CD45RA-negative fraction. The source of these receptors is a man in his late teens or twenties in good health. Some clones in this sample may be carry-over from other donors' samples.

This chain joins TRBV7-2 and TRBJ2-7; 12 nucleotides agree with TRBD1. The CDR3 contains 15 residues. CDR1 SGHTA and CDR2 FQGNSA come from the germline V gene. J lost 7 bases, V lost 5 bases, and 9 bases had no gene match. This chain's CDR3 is CASSIAGTGGEEQYF. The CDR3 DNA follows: TGTGCCAGCAGCATCGCCGGGACAGGGGGCGAAGAGCAGTACTTC.

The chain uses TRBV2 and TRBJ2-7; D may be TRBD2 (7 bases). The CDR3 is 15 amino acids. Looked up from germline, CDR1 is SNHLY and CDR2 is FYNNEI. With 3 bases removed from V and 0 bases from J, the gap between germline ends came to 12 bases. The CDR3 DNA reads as TGTGCCAGCAGTGAGCAGGGAGGGGGCTCCTACGAGCAGTACTTC. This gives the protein CASSEQGGGSYEQYF.

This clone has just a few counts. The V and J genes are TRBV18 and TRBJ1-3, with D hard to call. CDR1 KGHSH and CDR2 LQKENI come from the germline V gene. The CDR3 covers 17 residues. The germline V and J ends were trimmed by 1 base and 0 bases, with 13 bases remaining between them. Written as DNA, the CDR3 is TGTGCCAGCTCACCACTGCAAGCTGGGCCCTCTGGAAACACCATATATTTT. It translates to CASSPLQAGPSGNTIYF.

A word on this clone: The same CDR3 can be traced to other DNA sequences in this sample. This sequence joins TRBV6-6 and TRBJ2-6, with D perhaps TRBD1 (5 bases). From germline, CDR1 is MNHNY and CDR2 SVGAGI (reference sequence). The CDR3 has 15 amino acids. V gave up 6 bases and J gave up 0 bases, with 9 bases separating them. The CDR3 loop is CASSRQISGANVLTF. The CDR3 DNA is TGTGCCAGCAGCCGACAGATCTCTGGGGCCAACGTCCTGACTTTC.

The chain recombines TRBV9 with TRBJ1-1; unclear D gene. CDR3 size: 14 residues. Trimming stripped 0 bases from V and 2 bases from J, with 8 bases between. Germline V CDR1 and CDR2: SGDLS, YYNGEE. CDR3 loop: CASSVGFANTEAFF. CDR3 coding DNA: TGTGCCAGCAGCGTAGGATTTGCCAACACTGAAGCTTTCTTT.

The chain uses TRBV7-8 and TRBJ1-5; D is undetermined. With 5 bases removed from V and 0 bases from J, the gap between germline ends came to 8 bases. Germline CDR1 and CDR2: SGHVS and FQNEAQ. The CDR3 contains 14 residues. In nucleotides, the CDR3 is TGTGCCAGCAGCGCCATTAATAGCAATCAGCCCCAGCATTTT. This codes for CASSAINSNQPQHF.

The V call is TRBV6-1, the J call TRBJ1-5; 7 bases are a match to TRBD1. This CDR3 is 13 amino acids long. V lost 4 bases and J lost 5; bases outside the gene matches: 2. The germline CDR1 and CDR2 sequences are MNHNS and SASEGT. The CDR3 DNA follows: TGTGCCAGCAGTGGACAGGGATATCAGCCCCAGCATTTT. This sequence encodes CASSGQGYQPQHF.

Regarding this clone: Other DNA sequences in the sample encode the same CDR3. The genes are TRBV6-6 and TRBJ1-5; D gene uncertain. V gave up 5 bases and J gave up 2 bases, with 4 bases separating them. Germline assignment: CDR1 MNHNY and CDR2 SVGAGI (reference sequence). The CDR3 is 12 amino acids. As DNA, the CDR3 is TGTGCCAGCAGTCCCCGCAATCAGCCCCAGCATTTT. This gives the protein CASSPRNQPQHF.

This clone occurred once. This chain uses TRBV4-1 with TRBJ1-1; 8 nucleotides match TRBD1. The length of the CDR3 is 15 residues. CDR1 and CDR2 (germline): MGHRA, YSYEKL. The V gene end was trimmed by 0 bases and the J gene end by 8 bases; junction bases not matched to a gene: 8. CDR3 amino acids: CASSQEDRVGGEAFF. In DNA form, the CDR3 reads TGCGCCAGCAGCCAAGAGGACAGGGTCGGCGGAGAAGCTTTCTTT.

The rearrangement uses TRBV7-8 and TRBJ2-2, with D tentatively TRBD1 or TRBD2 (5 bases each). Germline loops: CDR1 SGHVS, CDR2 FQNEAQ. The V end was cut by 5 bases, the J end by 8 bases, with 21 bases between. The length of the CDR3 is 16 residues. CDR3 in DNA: TGTGCCAGCAGCCCCCTCTCGGGGACCGTCCCTGGGGAGCTGTTTTTT. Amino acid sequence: CASSPLSGTVPGELFF. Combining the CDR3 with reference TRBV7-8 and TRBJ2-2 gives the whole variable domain GAGVSQSPRYKVAKRGQDVALRCDPISGHVSLFWYQQALGQGPEFLTYFQNEAQLDKSGLPSDRFFAERPEGSVSTLKIQRTQQEDSAVYLCASSPLSGTVPGELFFGEGSRLTVL.

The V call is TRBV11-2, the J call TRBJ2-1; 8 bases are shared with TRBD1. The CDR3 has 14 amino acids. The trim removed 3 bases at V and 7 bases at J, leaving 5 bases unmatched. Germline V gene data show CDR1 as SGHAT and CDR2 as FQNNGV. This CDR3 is CASSFERQGNEQFF. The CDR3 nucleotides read TGTGCCAGCAGCTTTGAGAGACAGGGGAATGAGCAGTTCTTC.

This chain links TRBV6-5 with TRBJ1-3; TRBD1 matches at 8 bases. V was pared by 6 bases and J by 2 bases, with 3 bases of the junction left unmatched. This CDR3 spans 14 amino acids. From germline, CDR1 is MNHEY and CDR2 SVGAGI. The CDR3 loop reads CASSQDRAGNTIYF. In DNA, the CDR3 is TGTGCCAGCAGCCAGGACAGGGCTGGAAACACCATATATTTT.

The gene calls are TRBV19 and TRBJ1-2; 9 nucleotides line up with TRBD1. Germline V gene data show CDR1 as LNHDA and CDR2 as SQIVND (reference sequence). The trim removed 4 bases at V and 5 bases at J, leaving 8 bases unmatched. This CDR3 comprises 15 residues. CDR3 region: CASSTGQGMGYGYTF. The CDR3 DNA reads TGTGCCAGTAGTACCGGACAGGGGATGGGATATGGCTACACCTTC.

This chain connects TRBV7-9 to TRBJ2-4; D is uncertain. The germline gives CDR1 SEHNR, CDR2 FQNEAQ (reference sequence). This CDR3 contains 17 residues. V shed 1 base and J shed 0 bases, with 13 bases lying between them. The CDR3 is CASSLGATSKAKNIQYF. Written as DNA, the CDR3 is TGTGCCAGCAGCTTAGGGGCCACATCGAAAGCCAAAAACATTCAGTACTTC.

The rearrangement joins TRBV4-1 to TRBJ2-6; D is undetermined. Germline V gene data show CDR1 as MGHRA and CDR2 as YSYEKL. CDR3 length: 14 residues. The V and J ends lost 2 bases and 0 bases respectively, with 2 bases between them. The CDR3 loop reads CASSQYSGANVLTF. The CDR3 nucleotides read TGCGCCAGCAGCCAATACTCTGGGGCCAACGTCCTGACTTTC.

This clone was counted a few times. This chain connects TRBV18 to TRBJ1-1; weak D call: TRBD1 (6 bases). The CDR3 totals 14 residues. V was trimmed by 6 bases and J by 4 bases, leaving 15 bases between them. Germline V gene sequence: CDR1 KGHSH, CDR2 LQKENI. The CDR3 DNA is TGTGCCAGCTCCTGGGACAACTTGGGCACTGAAGCTTTCTTT. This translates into CASSWDNLGTEAFF.

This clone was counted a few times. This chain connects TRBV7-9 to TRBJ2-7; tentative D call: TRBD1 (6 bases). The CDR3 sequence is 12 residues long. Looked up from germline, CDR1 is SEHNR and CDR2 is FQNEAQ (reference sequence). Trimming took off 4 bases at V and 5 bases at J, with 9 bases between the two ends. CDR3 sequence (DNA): TGTGCCAGCAGCTCACAGGGTAACGAGCAGTACTTC. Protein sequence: CASSSQGNEQYF.

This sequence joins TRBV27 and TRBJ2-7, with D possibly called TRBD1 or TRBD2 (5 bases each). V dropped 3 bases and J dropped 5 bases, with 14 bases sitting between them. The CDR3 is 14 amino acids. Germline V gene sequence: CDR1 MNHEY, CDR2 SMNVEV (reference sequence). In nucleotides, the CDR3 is TGTGCCAGCAGTTTGTGGGACCGCGCGGACGAGCAGTACTTC. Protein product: CASSLWDRADEQYF.

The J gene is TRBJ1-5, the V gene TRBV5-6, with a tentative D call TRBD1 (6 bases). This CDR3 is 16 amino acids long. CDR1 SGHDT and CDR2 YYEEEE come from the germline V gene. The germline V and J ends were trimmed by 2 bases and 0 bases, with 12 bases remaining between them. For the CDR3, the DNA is TGTGCCAGCAGCTTTGGGGGAGGGGGTAGCAATCAGCCCCAGCATTTT. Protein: CASSFGGGGSNQPQHF.

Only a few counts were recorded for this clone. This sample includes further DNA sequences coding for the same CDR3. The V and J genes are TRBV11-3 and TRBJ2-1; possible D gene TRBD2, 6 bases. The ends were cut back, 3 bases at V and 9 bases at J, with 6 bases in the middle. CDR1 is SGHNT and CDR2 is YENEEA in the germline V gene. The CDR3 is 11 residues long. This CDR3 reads CASSLGGEQFF. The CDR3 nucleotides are TGTGCCAGCAGCTTGGGGGGTGAGCAGTTCTTC.

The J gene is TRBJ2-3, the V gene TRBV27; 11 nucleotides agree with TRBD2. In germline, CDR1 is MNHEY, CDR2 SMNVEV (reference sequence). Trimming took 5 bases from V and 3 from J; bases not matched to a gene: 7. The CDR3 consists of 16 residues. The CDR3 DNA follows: TGTGCCAGCAGTCCGATAGCGGGAGGGCCGACAGATACGCAGTATTTT. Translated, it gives CASSPIAGGPTDTQYF.

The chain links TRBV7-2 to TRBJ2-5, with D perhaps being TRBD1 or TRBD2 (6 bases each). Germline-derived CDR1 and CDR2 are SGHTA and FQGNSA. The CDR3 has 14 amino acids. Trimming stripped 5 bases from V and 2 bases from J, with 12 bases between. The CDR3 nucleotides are TGTGCCAGCAGCAGGGGGAGGACACAAGAGACCCAGTACTTC. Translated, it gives CASSRGRTQETQYF.

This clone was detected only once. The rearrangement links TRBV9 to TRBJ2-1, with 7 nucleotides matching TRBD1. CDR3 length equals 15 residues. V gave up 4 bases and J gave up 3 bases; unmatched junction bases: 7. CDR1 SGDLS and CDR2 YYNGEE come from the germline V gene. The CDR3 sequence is CASSTRQGFYNEQFF. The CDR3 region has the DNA TGTGCCAGCAGCACACGACAGGGCTTCTACAATGAGCAGTTCTTC.

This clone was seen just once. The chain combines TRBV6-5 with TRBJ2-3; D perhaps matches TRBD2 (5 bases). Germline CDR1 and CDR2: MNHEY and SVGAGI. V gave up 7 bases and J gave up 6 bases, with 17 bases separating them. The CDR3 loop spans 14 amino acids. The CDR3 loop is CASKVYSSGDTQYF. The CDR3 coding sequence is TGTGCCAGCAAAGTCTATTCGTCGGGGGATACGCAGTATTTT.

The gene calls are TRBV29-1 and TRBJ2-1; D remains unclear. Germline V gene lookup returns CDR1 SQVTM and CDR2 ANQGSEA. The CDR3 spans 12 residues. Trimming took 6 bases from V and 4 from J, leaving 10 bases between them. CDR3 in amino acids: CSVSRNYNEQFF. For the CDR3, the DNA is TGCAGCGTAAGTCGGAATTACAATGAGCAGTTCTTC.

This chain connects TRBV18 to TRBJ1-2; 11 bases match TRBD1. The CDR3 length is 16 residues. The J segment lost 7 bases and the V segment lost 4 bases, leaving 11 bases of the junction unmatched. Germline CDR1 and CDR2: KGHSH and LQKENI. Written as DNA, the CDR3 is TGTGCCAGCTCACTTCAGGGACAGGGGGGATACGGTGGCTACACCTTC. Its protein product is CASSLQGQGGYGGYTF.

CDR3 nucleotides: TGTGCCAGCAGCTTGGAAGGGGAAGCTTTCTTT. Translating it yields CASSLEGEAFF. The genes are TRBV5-6 and TRBJ1-1, with no clear D. In germline, CDR1 is SGHDT, CDR2 YYEEEE. The V end lost 0 bases, the J end lost 8 bases, and 5 bases lay between the germline ends. CDR3 length: 11 residues.

CDR3 protein: CASSQWVPGQYSNQPQHF. The CDR3 DNA is TGCGCCAGCAGCCAATGGGTTCCGGGACAGTATAGCAATCAGCCCCAGCATTTT. The rearrangement uses TRBV4-1 and TRBJ1-5, with 7 bases matching TRBD1. Germline lookup yields CDR1 MGHRA and CDR2 YSYEKL. Germline trimming cut 2 bases from V and 0 bases from J; bases unmatched to any gene: 10. CDR3 length equals 18 residues.

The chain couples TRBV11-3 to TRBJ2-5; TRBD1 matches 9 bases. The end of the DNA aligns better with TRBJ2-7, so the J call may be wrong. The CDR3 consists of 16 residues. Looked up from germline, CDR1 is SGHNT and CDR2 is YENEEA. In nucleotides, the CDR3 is TGTGCCAGCAGTTTTCGCACCGGGACAGGGAGGGACGAGCAGTACTTC. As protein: CASSFRTGTGRDEQYF.